This T cell receptor beta chain appears in the sequencing data of a study of shared T cell receptors in the human thymus. Clones were read by immunoSEQ multiplex PCR, and TCRdb kept only the in-frame ones, dropping some. This sample has more than 550,000 clones, with 70% to 90% found just once. Per the germline V gene, CDR1 is SEHNR and CDR2 is FQNEAQ (reference sequence). The CDR3 totals 14 residues. The V end was cut by 5 bases, the J end by 6 bases, with 13 bases between. The sample also formed part of further work on human thymus T cells. As that study records: Thymic tissue was derived from resections collected during corrective heart surgery. V and J gene usage appeared biased in thymic and blood repertoires.

Sequencing was done on a sample of thymocytes. The genes are TRBV7-9 and TRBJ1-4, with TRBD1 as a possible D gene (6 bases). The source of this sequence is a boy younger than two with a congenital heart defect. The CDR3: CASSPRKGDEKLFF. The CDR3, as DNA: TGTGCCAGCAGCCCCCGCAAGGGGGATGAAAAACTGTTTTTT.